A selection of T cell receptor beta chains follows, all from one sample in a study of cytomegalovirus exposure and HLA in healthy donors. Assay used: immunoSEQ multiplex PCR; TCRdb lists only in-frame clones, some missing. This table has around 150,000 clones, 64% appearing once. Input material: PBMCs. The receptor source for this set is a woman in her 30s in good health and CMV-seropositive. The CDR3 runs from the conserved cysteine through the conserved F or W. The D gene is left open where the match is weak. Clone size, where shown, is once, few, many, or a class for clones that have expanded.

d_gene,abundance,j_gene,v_gene,CDR3aa,CDR3nt
.,.,TRBJ2-5,TRBV5-6,CASSAAEDQYF,TGTGCCAGCAGCGCCGCGGAGGACCAGTACTTC
.,.,TRBJ2-5,TRBV7-2,CASSTGGSETQYF,TGTGCCAGCAGCACGGGTGGGTCAGAGACCCAGTACTTC
.,.,TRBJ2-1,TRBV5-1,CASSSTTGNEQFF,TGCGCCAGCAGCTCGACTACCGGCAATGAGCAGTTCTTC
TRBD1,few,TRBJ2-7,TRBV7-2,CASSLLGTGGYEQYF,TGTGCCAGCAGCTTACTCGGGACAGGGGGGTACGAGCAGTACTTC
TRBD2,.,TRBJ2-3,TRBV28,CASSFLAGGTDTQYF,TGTGCCAGCAGTTTTCTAGCGGGGGGCACAGATACGCAGTATTTT
TRBD2,.,TRBJ2-1,TRBV29-1,CSVLPPGGSYNEQFF,TGCAGCGTGCTCCCACCGGGGGGTTCCTACAATGAGCAGTTCTTC
.,few,TRBJ1-1,TRBV28,CASSLLSPSPGRRVNTEAFF,TGTGCCAGCAGTTTATTATCCCCTTCCCCAGGGAGGAGGGTGAACACTGAAGCTTTCTTT
TRBD1,.,TRBJ2-7,TRBV19,CASSPKGAGEQYF,TGTGCCAGTAGTCCCAAGGGGGCCGGCGAGCAGTACTTC
.,few,TRBJ2-3,TRBV10-3,CATTPGGTDTQYF,TGTGCCACCACACCAGGGGGCACAGATACGCAGTATTTT
TRBD1,.,TRBJ1-1,TRBV10-3,CAISLTGTEAFF,TGTGCCATCAGCCTGACAGGGACTGAAGCTTTCTTT
TRBD2,.,TRBJ2-5,TRBV6-5,CASSLAGPWGETQYF,TGTGCCAGCAGTTTAGCGGGACCCTGGGGAGAGACCCAGTACTTC
.,.,TRBJ2-7,TRBV30,CATPRPDNPYEQYF,TGTGCCACCCCTCGGCCGGACAACCCCTACGAGCAGTACTTC
.,.,TRBJ1-4,TRBV5-1,CASSSQGSNEKLFF,TGCGCCAGCAGCTCGCAGGGGTCGAATGAAAAACTGTTTTTT
.,once,TRBJ2-1,TRBV4-2,CASSTYNEQFF,TGTGCCAGCAGCACTTACAATGAGCAGTTCTTC
.,.,TRBJ1-4,TRBV11-2,CASSLEINGQKLFF,TGTGCCAGCAGCTTAGAGATCAACGGTCAAAAACTGTTTTTT
TRBD1,.,TRBJ2-1,TRBV19,CASTLTGRDEQFF,TGTGCCAGTACCCTGACAGGGCGGGATGAGCAGTTCTTC
.,.,TRBJ2-3,TRBV5-1,CASSWGLSTDTQYF,TGCGCCAGCAGCTGGGGGCTAAGCACAGATACGCAGTATTTT
TRBD1,few,TRBJ1-1,TRBV18,CASSPPGQGLNTEAFF,TGTGCCAGCTCACCCCCCGGACAGGGACTGAACACTGAAGCTTTCTTT
TRBD1,few,TRBJ2-7,TRBV19,CASSPGQGGYEQYF,TGTGCCAGTAGCCCGGGACAGGGTGGCTACGAGCAGTACTTC
TRBD2,.,TRBJ2-5,TRBV30,CAWSRTSGKLGTQYF,TGTGCCTGGAGTAGGACTAGCGGGAAATTAGGGACCCAGTACTTC
.,.,TRBJ2-7,TRBV18,CASSPLPDSYEQYF,TGTGCCAGCTCACCATTACCAGACTCCTACGAGCAGTACTTC
.,few,TRBJ1-1,TRBV2,CASSVYQGAEAFF,TGTGCCAGCAGTGTCTATCAAGGGGCTGAAGCTTTCTTT
.,.,TRBJ1-1,TRBV25-1,CASSENHGSTEAFF,TGTGCCAGCAGTGAAAATCATGGGAGCACTGAAGCTTTCTTT
TRBD2,.,TRBJ2-3,TRBV13,CASRRSDPLGREGSDTQYF,TGTGCCAGCAGGCGGTCTGACCCCCTAGGGCGGGAGGGGTCAGATACGCAGTATTTT
TRBD1,few,TRBJ2-5,TRBV5-1,CASSLGDRGLGGETQYF,TGCGCCAGCAGCTTAGGAGACAGGGGGCTGGGTGGGGAGACCCAGTACTTC
TRBD1,.,TRBJ1-2,TRBV15,CATVRDRGTNYGYTF,TGTGCCACAGTAAGGGACAGGGGGACGAACTATGGCTACACCTTC
.,.,TRBJ2-7,TRBV30,CAWSPGLGYEQYF,TGTGCCTGGAGTCCGGGACTTGGCTACGAGCAGTACTTC
TRBD1,.,TRBJ1-5,TRBV18,CASSPFVGQANQPQHF,TGTGCCAGCTCACCATTTGTGGGACAGGCGAATCAGCCCCAGCATTTT
TRBD1,once,TRBJ1-6,TRBV4-1,CASSQDRTGTHNSPLHF,TGCGCCAGCAGCCAAGATCGGACAGGAACTCATAATTCACCCCTCCACTTT
TRBD1,few,TRBJ1-4,TRBV2,CASTGTENEKLFF,TGTGCCAGCACTGGGACAGAGAATGAAAAACTGTTTTTT
.,.,TRBJ2-1,TRBV6-4,CASSAEAFRGRGRNEQFF,TGTGCCAGCAGTGCGGAGGCCTTTAGGGGGAGGGGTCGCAATGAGCAGTTCTTC
.,.,TRBJ2-7,TRBV18,CASSPEVEQYF,TGTGCCAGCTCACCAGAGGTCGAGCAGTACTTC
TRBD1,few,TRBJ1-3,TRBV30,CAWDRGQSGNTIYF,TGTGCCTGGGACAGGGGGCAGTCTGGAAACACCATATATTTT
.,few,TRBJ1-2,TRBV5-4,CASSTGHREDNYGYTF,TGTGCCAGCAGCACGGGACACAGGGAAGATAACTATGGCTACACCTTC
.,few,TRBJ1-5,TRBV7-2,CASSLLNQPQHF,TGTGCCAGCAGCTTACTGAATCAGCCCCAGCATTTT
TRBD1,.,TRBJ1-2,TRBV29-1,CSVGTASF,TGCAGCGTGGGGACAGCTAGCTTC
.,once,TRBJ1-1,TRBV30,CAGDMNTEAFF,TGTGCCGGCGACATGAACACTGAAGCTTTCTTT
.,few,TRBJ1-5,TRBV10-3,CAISESQGGSNQPQHF,TGTGCCATCAGTGAGTCACAGGGCGGGAGCAATCAGCCCCAGCATTTT
.,.,TRBJ2-5,TRBV2,CASSERGTQETQYF,TGTGCCAGCAGTGAACGGGGAACCCAAGAGACCCAGTACTTC
TRBD1,.,TRBJ1-4,TRBV19,CASSGTATNEKLFF,TGTGCCAGTAGTGGGACAGCAACTAATGAAAAACTGTTTTTT
TRBD2,.,TRBJ2-5,TRBV5-1,CASSFTPSGAGETQYF,TGCGCCAGCAGCTTCACCCCTAGCGGAGCCGGAGAGACCCAGTACTTC
.,.,TRBJ2-7,TRBV20-1,CSATTQYEQYF,TGCAGTGCTACCACACAGTACGAGCAGTACTTC
.,few,TRBJ2-1,TRBV7-3,CASSLLDSKNNEQFF,TGTGCCAGCAGCTTACTTGACAGCAAAAACAATGAGCAGTTCTTC
.,.,TRBJ2-1,TRBV13,CASSVGWAGNNEQFF,TGTGCCAGCAGCGTCGGGTGGGCGGGGAACAATGAGCAGTTCTTC
.,few,TRBJ1-1,TRBV7-2,CASSSITGTEAFF,TGTGCCAGCAGCTCGATCACAGGGACTGAAGCTTTCTTT
.,.,TRBJ2-7,TRBV5-6,CASSGTLLSYEQYF,TGTGCCAGCAGCGGGACACTGCTCTCCTACGAGCAGTACTTC
TRBD1,.,TRBJ2-7,TRBV2,CASHMDRGPYEQYF,TGTGCCAGCCATATGGACAGGGGCCCCTACGAGCAGTACTTC
TRBD1,.,TRBJ1-1,TRBV14,CASSPDRAGNTEAFF,TGTGCCAGCAGCCCGGACAGGGCTGGGAACACTGAAGCTTTCTTT
TRBD1,few,TRBJ2-7,TRBV6-1,CASSEEGQGSDEQYF,TGTGCCAGCAGTGAAGAGGGACAGGGTTCGGACGAGCAGTACTTC
.,.,TRBJ2-5,TRBV5-4,CASSLFGGAQETQYF,TGTGCCAGCAGCTTGTTTGGGGGGGCCCAAGAGACCCAGTACTTC
.,.,TRBJ1-3,TRBV5-1,CASSLAGTYRQGNTIYF,TGCGCCAGCAGCTTGGCCGGCACCTACCGACAGGGAAACACCATATATTTT
.,.,TRBJ2-7,TRBV7-6,CASSLAQTYEQYF,TGTGCCAGCAGCTTAGCTCAGACCTACGAGCAGTACTTC
TRBD2,.,TRBJ2-7,TRBV5-1,CASSVGLAGGSLEQYF,TGCGCCAGCAGCGTAGGACTAGCGGGAGGGTCTTTGGAGCAGTACTTC
.,few,TRBJ2-5,TRBV5-1,CASSLHRETQYF,TGCGCCAGCAGCCTGCACCGGGAGACCCAGTACTTC
.,.,TRBJ2-1,TRBV6-1,CAFGGRRDNEQFF,TGTGCCTTTGGGGGGAGGCGGGACAATGAGCAGTTCTTC
TRBD1,.,TRBJ1-2,TRBV6-1,CASSAFGGQGDYGYTF,TGTGCCAGCAGTGCTTTTGGGGGACAGGGGGACTATGGCTACACCTTC
TRBD1,.,TRBJ1-5,TRBV6-5,CASSYSGGDQPQHF,TGTGCCAGCAGTTACTCAGGGGGCGATCAGCCCCAGCATTTT
TRBD2,once,TRBJ2-7,TRBV5-6,CASSFGLAVSYEQYF,TGTGCCAGCAGCTTCGGACTAGCGGTCTCCTACGAGCAGTACTTC
.,few,TRBJ2-6,TRBV2,CARQGTGANVLTF,TGTGCCAGACAGGGAACTGGGGCCAACGTCCTGACTTTC
TRBD2,few,TRBJ2-5,TRBV15,CATSRDIGGGQETQYF,TGTGCCACCAGCAGAGATATAGGCGGGGGGCAAGAGACCCAGTACTTC